This T cell receptor (beta chain) was identified in a study of human T cells and chemical hapten exposure. The study, taken as a whole, reports: Expanded TCR sets contained significantly more large CDR3 similarity clusters than controls.

Germline V CDR1 and CDR2: SNHLY, FYNNEI. V shed 9 bases and J 4 bases; nucleotides not matched to a gene: 17. This CDR3 is built from 18 residues. This clonotype has just a few counts. As yet, its antigen is unknown. The time point here: pre-sensitization, week 0. The treatment here: therapeutic diphenylcyclopropenone sensitization with weekly scalp DPC. One entry per CDR3 protein results from TCRdb running MiXCR on the RACE reads. The table includes around 100,000 distinct CDR3 sequences, 10% to 11% detected once. This TCR came from a woman in her sixties or seventies with alopecia areata. Some clones in this sample may be carry-over from other donors' samples. The V and J genes are TRBV2 and TRBJ2-3, with TRBD2 identical over 12 bases. The material sequenced was whole blood, taken in connection with sensitization to the hapten diphenylcyclopropenone (DPC). The CDR3 DNA reads as TGTGCCAGTCCCGAATCGGAAAGACTAGCGGGGGAGGCAGATACGCAGTATTTT. As protein: CASPESERLAGEADTQYF.